A selection of T cell receptor beta chains follows, all from one sample in a study of cytomegalovirus exposure and HLA in healthy donors. Some clones are missing from TCRdb's copy, which holds only in-frame ones; the method was immunoSEQ multiplex PCR. The sample yields about 200,000 clones, more than 80% seen once. Sequencing used PBMCs. All receptors derive from a man younger than 45 in good health and CMV-seronegative. CDR3s include the opening cysteine and the closing phenylalanine or tryptophan.

v_gene	CDR3aa
TRBV6-6	CASGGATGSYEQYF
TRBV30	CAWCDRALPSVGTDTQYF
TRBV6-5	CASTKSYEGASPLHF
TRBV6-6	CASSYEGGGYGYTF
TRBV19	CASSISATGGYTEQYF
TRBV7-3	CASSLSPSTEAFF
TRBV6-5	CASSYSTGFNEKLFF
TRBV7-8	CASSLGSANTGELFF
TRBV7-2	CASSFRLAGGPRVVDTQYF
TRBV6-5	CASSLSGGAWDEQFF
TRBV5-6	CASSLDISRGSYNSPLHF
TRBV27	CASSVTGTATNEKLFF
TRBV5-1	CASSLAGAGGTDTQYF
TRBV7-9	CASTPGVTRETQYF
TRBV5-4	CASSLGGSRTEAFF
TRBV5-4	CASSLGQEQFF
TRBV15	CATSTTRLETQYF
TRBV6-5	CASSYAGLGQPQHF
TRBV28	CASSYTVRLEAFF
TRBV6-6	CASSYLGQGGAEQYF
TRBV19	CASSTDRRNTGELFF
TRBV14	CASSRGTQGAATF
TRBV21-1	CAGPRKRTGSNSPLHF
TRBV4-1	CASSPDGGARNEKLFF
TRBV15	CATSRDRPGLAGHNEQFF
TRBV29-1	CSVQGLEMYNEQFF
TRBV21-1	CATPGGQGHTGELFF
TRBV2	CASTPQLYTEAFF
TRBV29-1	CSVVTSGGPSPYEQYF
TRBV6-1	CASSDSGLLGDTQYF
TRBV7-9	CASSRDRATEAFF
TRBV7-8	CASSLILRVSPNTGELFF
TRBV28	CASSTIMRRDRAQEKLFF
TRBV18	CASSPQPGNTGAFF
TRBV20-1	CSAPHRNEQFF
TRBV6-5	CASSYGDRGSEKLFF